The present TCR beta chain was sequenced within a study of T cells in Graves' hyperthyroidism and ophthalmopathy. Overall study context: Any treatment followed the collection of peripheral blood at initial diagnosis.

Exclusion of patients followed from uncontrolled infection, other autoimmune disease, pregnancy or lactation. PBMCs were collected from an approximately 9.3 ml volume of fresh peripheral blood. The CDR3 sequence is 13 residues long. The germline V and J ends were trimmed by 6 bases and 8 bases, with 14 bases remaining between them. What was amplified from RNA transcripts were TCR beta CDR3 regions. The study used the HTBI primer set for a first-round RT-PCR of the TCR CDR3. TCRdb recomputed calls from the multiplex PCR reads with MiXCR, one row per CDR3 protein. The repertoire consists of about 480,000 distinct CDR3 sequences, with approximately 25% occurring once and the leading ten covering around 10%.

The sequence came from a woman aged 25-40 years with Graves' ophthalmopathy. The J gene is TRBJ1-3, the V gene TRBV12-3 or TRBV12-4; D is unresolved. Sequenced input: blood. The CDR3 loop is CASSWTGVYTIYF. CDR3 DNA sequence: TGTGCCAGCAGCTGGACCGGGGTTTACACCATATATTTT.